This TCR beta chain appears in the sequencing data of a study of T cell responses to AZD1222 COVID-19 vaccine. Study results and caveats: No repertoire was sampled before or during the peak T cell response, only after it. Spike-spanning, vaccine-associated CD4 TCRs were dominant at 160-218 and 743-854.

Trimming stripped 5 bases from V and 0 bases from J, with 14 bases between. The CDR3 runs 16 residues. Germline V gives CDR1 SEHNR, CDR2 FQNEAQ (reference sequence). In regard to this clone: What it binds is unknown.

The repertoire was sequenced with immunoSEQ multiplex PCR; TCRdb's copy has only in-frame clones and lacks some. In the table there are more than 95,000 clones, about 82% of which are singletons. Timing groups of about 4 and about 12 weeks for second doses were pooled. The TCR comes from an adult who received the AZD1222 COVID-19 vaccine. The rearrangement uses TRBV7-9 and TRBJ1-3; possibly TRBD1 for D (6 bases). This specimen was peripheral blood, taken 28 days after the second AZD1222 dose. CDR3 coding DNA: TGTGCCAGCAGCCCGGGGGCACTGAGCTCTGGAAACACCATATATTTT. It translates to CASSPGALSSGNTIYF. Together with reference TRBV7-9 and TRBJ1-3, the CDR3 gives the full variable domain: DTGVSQNPRHKITKRGQNVTFRCDPISEHNRLYWYRQTLGQGPEFLTYFQNEAQLEKSRLLSDRFSAERPKGSFSTLEIQRTEQGDSAMYLCASSPGALSSGNTIYFGEGSWLTVV.